The clone carrying this T cell receptor (beta chain) occurred a few times. The antigen is undetermined. This sample is drawn from a study of T-cell reconstitution after alpha-beta-depleted transplantation in children. Whole-study results and caveats: It was reported that alpha-beta T cells came from several hundred expanded graft clones (about two months after transplant). At the one-year point after transplant, T-cell counts and TCRbeta diversity were found to come mostly from T cells that had been newly produced.

The CDR3 is 14 residues long. Unmatched junction bases numbered 2, after V lost 4 bases and J lost 2 bases. Looked up from germline, CDR1 is SGHRS and CDR2 is YFSETQ. A TCRbeta library incorporating unique molecular identifiers was prepared. MiXCR, run by TCRdb on the PCR reads, gives a single entry per CDR3 protein. The data show about a million distinct CDR3 sequences, roughly 31% seen once. V gene TRBV5-1 combines with J gene TRBJ1-3; 8 positions agree with TRBD1. The receptor was isolated from a boy younger than two who had a stem cell transplant for SCID, so the T cells may come from the graft donor. This specimen was PBMCs, mostly from graft donor cells, taken 360 days after TCRalphabeta/CD19-depleted stem cell transplant. Here the CDR3 DNA reads TGCGCCAGCAGCGAGGACAGGGCTGGAAACACCATATATTTT. Amino acids: CASSEDRAGNTIYF. Full variable domain (remainder filled in from reference TRBV5-1 and TRBJ1-3): KAGVTQTPRYLIKTRGQQVTLSCSPISGHRSVSWYQQTPGQGLQFLFEYFSETQRNKGNFPGRFSGRQFSNSRSEMNVSTLELGDSALYLCASSEDRAGNTIYFGEGSWLTVV.